One and the same sample provided the 22 T cell receptor beta chains below, sequenced in a study of fetal regulatory T cell absence and autoimmunity. The data were produced by immunoSEQ multiplex PCR, yet TCRdb's version contains in-frame clones alone and is incomplete. Of more than 90,000 clones in the sample, less than 80% were seen once. The sequencing input was pancreas tissue. All receptors come from a male donor with IPEX syndrome.

The chain carries TRBV30 and TRBJ2-3, with 7 bases that match TRBD2. The ends lost 1 base at V and 0 bases at J; junction bases unmatched: 1. Germline V gene data show CDR1 as GTSNPN and CDR2 as SVGIG (reference sequence). This CDR3 region has 14 residues. Here the CDR3 reads CAWSETSSTDTQYF. In DNA, the CDR3 is TGTGCCTGGAGTGAGACTAGCAGCACAGATACGCAGTATTTT.

The rearrangement links TRBV6-4 to TRBJ2-7, with 10 bases fitting TRBD2. Trimming cost V 2 bases and J 2 bases; bases outside gene matches: 12. Germline V gene sequence: CDR1 MRHNA, CDR2 SNTAGT. The length of the CDR3 is 18 residues. The CDR3 bases are TGTGCCAGCAGTGACCATCGACTAGCGGGCGTCGGAGCCTACGAGCAGTACTTC. It codes for CASSDHRLAGVGAYEQYF.

V usage is TRBV29-1 and J usage is TRBJ2-1; the D gene is possibly TRBD1 (6 bases). CDR3 length: 13 residues. V lost 7 bases and J lost 0, with 10 bases in between. Germline V gene sequence: CDR1 SQVTM, CDR2 ANQGSEA. This CDR3 is CSGTDSSYNEQFF. DNA of the CDR3: TGCAGCGGGACGGACAGCTCCTACAATGAGCAGTTCTTC.

J is TRBJ2-1 and V is TRBV9; 11 nucleotides line up with TRBD2. Germline V gene sequence: CDR1 SGDLS, CDR2 YYNGEE. The CDR3 runs 18 residues. Germline trimming cut 0 bases from V and 2 bases from J; bases unmatched to any gene: 7. DNA for the CDR3: TGTGCCAGCAGCGTAGAGTTAGCGGGGGGGCCCACCTACAATGAGCAGTTCTTC. It specifies CASSVELAGGPTYNEQFF.

V is TRBV7-6 and J is TRBJ2-6; possibly TRBD1 for D (5 bases). The germline V gene has CDR1 SGHVS and CDR2 FNYEAQ. CDR3 length equals 16 residues. Between the trimmed V and J ends, which lost 2 bases and 1 base, there was a span of 9 bases. The CDR3 region is CASSLQGYSGANVLTF. CDR3 nucleotides: TGTGCCAGCAGCTTACAGGGCTATTCTGGGGCCAACGTCCTGACTTTC.

Here the CDR3 DNA reads TGCAGCGTGCCCTCACAGGGGGCGTCGGGCGAGCAGTACTTC. Protein sequence: CSVPSQGASGEQYF. This chain connects TRBV29-1 to TRBJ2-7; 9 bases fit TRBD1. V dropped 6 bases and J dropped 6; count of bases not matched to a gene: 12. Germline V gives CDR1 SQVTM, CDR2 ANQGSEA. This CDR3 comprises 14 residues.

The chain carries TRBV27 and TRBJ2-1; 8 nucleotides match TRBD1. Germline loops: CDR1 MNHEY, CDR2 SMNVEV (reference sequence). The CDR3 sequence is 14 residues long. Trimming cost V 4 bases and J 5 bases; bases outside gene matches: 4. The CDR3 DNA is TGTGCCAGCAGTTCATGGACAGGGAACAATGAGCAGTTCTTC. Translated, it gives CASSSWTGNNEQFF.

The sample holds a few counts of this clone. This chain joins TRBV2 and TRBJ1-2; 10 positions match TRBD1. Looked up from germline, CDR1 is SNHLY and CDR2 is FYNNEI. This CDR3 spans 11 amino acids. With V trimmed by 6 bases and J by 8 bases, 0 bases remained unmatched. CDR3 residues: CASRTGGGYTF. For the CDR3, the DNA is TGTGCCAGCAGGACAGGGGGCGGCTACACCTTC.

This chain joins TRBV4-2 and TRBJ2-1, with D possibly TRBD2 on 6 matching bases. Germline V gene sequence: CDR1 LGHNA, CDR2 YNFKEQ. The CDR3 totals 15 residues. Trimming took off 2 bases at V and 2 bases at J, with 10 bases between the two ends. CDR3 nucleotides: TGTGCCAGCAGCCAAAGGCTAGCGCCCTACAATGAGCAGTTCTTC. Translating it yields CASSQRLAPYNEQFF.

This sequence joins TRBV7-9 and TRBJ2-2; tentatively, D is TRBD1 (7 bases). The germline gives CDR1 SEHNR, CDR2 FQNEAQ (reference sequence). CDR3 length equals 15 residues. Trimming took off 5 bases at V and 5 bases at J, with 15 bases between the two ends. Here the CDR3 reads CASSRPGGRTGELFF. For the CDR3, the DNA is TGTGCCAGCAGCCGCCCAGGGGGGCGGACCGGGGAGCTGTTTTTT.

This clone is a singleton in its sample. This sequence joins TRBV15 and TRBJ2-3; 8 nucleotides agree with TRBD2. V dropped 1 base and J dropped 3; count of bases not matched to a gene: 6. Germline V gene lookup returns CDR1 LNHNV and CDR2 YYDKDF (reference sequence). This CDR3 is 16 amino acids long. The CDR3 coding sequence is TGTGCCACCAGCAGAGGCCCGGGAGGGCCGACAGATACGCAGTATTTT. Protein: CATSRGPGGPTDTQYF.

This chain connects TRBV11-3 to TRBJ2-7; D might be TRBD1 (6 bases). V lost 2 bases, J lost 2 bases, and 10 bases lay in between. Germline CDR1 is SGHNT and CDR2 is YENEEA. This CDR3 is built from 14 residues. CDR3 in amino acids: CASSLRGGAYEQYF. DNA of the CDR3: TGTGCCAGCAGCTTACGTGGGGGCGCCTACGAGCAGTACTTC.

The rearrangement uses TRBV28 and TRBJ2-7; no clear D gene. Germline V gene sequence: CDR1 MDHEN, CDR2 SYDVKM. CDR3 length: 12 amino acids. The V end was cut by 3 bases, the J end by 4 bases, with 7 bases between. The CDR3 coding sequence is TGTGCCAGCAGTTTTCAGGCTTACGAGCAGTACTTC. This gives the protein CASSFQAYEQYF. The full variable domain, with the rest looked up from reference TRBV28 and TRBJ2-7, is DVKVTQSSRYLVKRTGEKVFLECVQDMDHENMFWYRQDPGLGLRLIYFSYDVKMKEKGDIPEGYSVSREKKERFSLILESASTNQTSMYLCASSFQAYEQYFGPGTRLTVT.

The chain links TRBV4-3 to TRBJ1-1; tentatively, D is TRBD1 (5 bases). Per the germline V gene, CDR1 is LGHNA and CDR2 is YSLEER. The germline V and J ends were trimmed by 3 bases and 11 bases, with 16 bases remaining between them. This CDR3 is 13 amino acids long. This chain's CDR3 is CASSHLTGKGAFF. The CDR3 nucleotides read TGCGCCAGCAGCCACCTTACAGGAAAGGGGGCTTTCTTT.

Concerning this clone itself: One end of the junction fails to match germline, which may point to a read error. The chain links TRBV5-8 to TRBJ1-1; D gene unclear. The CDR3 is 10 residues long. Germline CDR1 reads SGHTS; CDR2 reads YDEGEE. CDR3 sequence: CASSFRTFWF. The CDR3 DNA reads as TGTGCCAGCAGCTTCCGGACCTTTTGGTTT. The complete variable domain, with remaining parts taken from reference TRBV5-8 and TRBJ1-1, reads EAGVTQSPTHLIKTRGQQATLRCSPISGHTSVYWYQQALGLGLQFLLWYDEGEERNRGNFPPRFSGRQFPNYSSELNVNALELEDSALYLCASSFRTFWFGQGTRLTVV.

In its sample, this clone was seen once. This chain connects TRBV7-9 to TRBJ2-1, with a tentative D call TRBD1 (5 bases). Trimming shortened V by 5 bases and J by 2 bases, and 16 bases separated the two germline ends. The germline V gene has CDR1 SEHNR and CDR2 FQNEAQ (reference sequence). The CDR3 loop spans 16 amino acids. CDR3 in amino acids: CASSAAQGHTYNEQFF. The CDR3 nucleotides are TGTGCCAGCAGCGCAGCTCAAGGACATACCTACAATGAGCAGTTCTTC. Variable domain in full (rest from reference TRBV7-9 and TRBJ2-1): DTGVSQNPRHKITKRGQNVTFRCDPISEHNRLYWYRQTLGQGPEFLTYFQNEAQLEKSRLLSDRFSAERPKGSFSTLEIQRTEQGDSAMYLCASSAAQGHTYNEQFFGPGTRLTVL.

A few counts support this clone. Other DNA sequences in this sample translate to the same CDR3. The rearrangement links TRBV6-6 to TRBJ1-2; perhaps TRBD1 as D (6 bases). The V end was cut by 6 bases, the J end by 0 bases, with 8 bases between. This CDR3 comprises 13 residues. CDR1 is MNHNY and CDR2 is SVGAGI in the germline V gene (reference sequence). The CDR3 DNA sequence: TGTGCCAGCAGCCGGACAGCTAACTATGGCTACACCTTC. Translating it yields CASSRTANYGYTF.

The J gene is TRBJ1-2, the V gene TRBV11-2; D uncertain. CDR1 SGHAT and CDR2 FQNNGV come from the germline V gene. V lost 5 bases to trimming and J lost 1 base, with 14 bases between them. There are 15 residues in the CDR3. DNA for the CDR3: TGTGCCAGCAGCCCCAGCGGCAAGTTTAACTATGGCTACACCTTC. It specifies CASSPSGKFNYGYTF.

This chain links TRBV6-5 with TRBJ2-7; D not certain. Germline CDR1 reads MNHEY; CDR2 reads SVGAGI. Trimming cost V 5 bases and J 3 bases, with 5 bases left between them. CDR3 length: 11 amino acids. The CDR3 region is CASSKNYEQYF. The CDR3 DNA reads as TGTGCCAGCAGTAAAAACTACGAGCAGTACTTC.

CDR3 in amino acids: CASSRTFSGGAVKNIQYF. The DNA for the CDR3 is TGCGCCAGCAGCCGCACCTTTAGCGGGGGGGCCGTTAAAAACATTCAGTACTTC. This chain joins TRBV4-3 and TRBJ2-4; TRBD2 agrees at 11 bases. Trimming at V came to 4 bases and at J to 4 bases, leaving 12 bases not matched to a gene. The CDR3 runs to 18 residues. Per the germline V gene, CDR1 is LGHNA and CDR2 is YSLEER.

The chain carries TRBV11-2 and TRBJ2-1, with TRBD2 matching over 8 bases. The length of the CDR3 is 14 residues. Germline assignment: CDR1 SGHAT and CDR2 FQNNGV. J gave up 0 bases and V 5 bases, and 0 bases lay outside the gene matches. The CDR3 is CASSTSGSYNEQFF. CDR3 DNA: TGTGCCAGCAGCACTAGCGGCTCCTACAATGAGCAGTTCTTC.

V gene TRBV5-1 combines with J gene TRBJ1-2; 7 bases are shared with TRBD1. The length of the CDR3 is 14 residues. The J segment lost 4 bases and the V segment lost 3 bases, leaving 6 bases of the junction unmatched. Looked up from germline, CDR1 is SGHRS and CDR2 is YFSETQ. The CDR3 spells CASSSTGIVYGYTF. The CDR3 nucleotides are TGCGCCAGCAGCTCGACAGGGATCGTCTATGGCTACACCTTC.